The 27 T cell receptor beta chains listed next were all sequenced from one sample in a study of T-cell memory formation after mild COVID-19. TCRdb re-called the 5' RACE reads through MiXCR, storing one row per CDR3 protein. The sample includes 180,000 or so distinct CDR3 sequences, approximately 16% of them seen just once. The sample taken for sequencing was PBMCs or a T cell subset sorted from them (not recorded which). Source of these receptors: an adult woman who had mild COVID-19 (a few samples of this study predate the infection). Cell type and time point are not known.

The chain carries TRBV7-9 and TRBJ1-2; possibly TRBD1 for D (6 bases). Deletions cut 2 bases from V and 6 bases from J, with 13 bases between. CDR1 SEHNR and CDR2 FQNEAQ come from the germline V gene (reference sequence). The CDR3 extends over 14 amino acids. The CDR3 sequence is CASSLRGGQDGYTF. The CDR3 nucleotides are TGTGCCAGCAGCTTACGGGGGGGGCAGGATGGCTACACCTTC.

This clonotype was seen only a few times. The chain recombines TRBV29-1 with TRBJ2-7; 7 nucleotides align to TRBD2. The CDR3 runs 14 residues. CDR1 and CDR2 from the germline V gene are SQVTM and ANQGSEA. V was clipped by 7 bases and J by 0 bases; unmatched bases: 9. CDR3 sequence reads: CSAAVIAGSYEQYF. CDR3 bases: TGCAGCGCCGCCGTGATAGCGGGCTCCTACGAGCAGTACTTC.

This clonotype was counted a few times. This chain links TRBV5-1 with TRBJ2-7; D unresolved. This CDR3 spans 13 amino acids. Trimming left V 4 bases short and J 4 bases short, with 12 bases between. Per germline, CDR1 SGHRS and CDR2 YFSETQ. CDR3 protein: CASSPSARYEQYF. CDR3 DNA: TGCGCCAGCAGCCCATCAGCCCGGTACGAGCAGTACTTC.

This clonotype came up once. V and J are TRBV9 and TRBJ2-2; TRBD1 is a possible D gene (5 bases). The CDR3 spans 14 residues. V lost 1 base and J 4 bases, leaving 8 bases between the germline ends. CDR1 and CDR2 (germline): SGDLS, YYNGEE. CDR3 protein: CASSVRTPTGELFF. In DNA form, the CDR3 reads TGTGCCAGCAGCGTACGGACACCCACCGGGGAGCTGTTTTTT.

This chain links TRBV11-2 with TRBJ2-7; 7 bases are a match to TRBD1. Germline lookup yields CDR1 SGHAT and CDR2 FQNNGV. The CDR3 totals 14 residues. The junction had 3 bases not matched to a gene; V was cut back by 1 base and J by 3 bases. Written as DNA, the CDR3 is TGTGCCAGCAGCTTAGTTTGGGACAGCTACGAGCAGTACTTC. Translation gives CASSLVWDSYEQYF.

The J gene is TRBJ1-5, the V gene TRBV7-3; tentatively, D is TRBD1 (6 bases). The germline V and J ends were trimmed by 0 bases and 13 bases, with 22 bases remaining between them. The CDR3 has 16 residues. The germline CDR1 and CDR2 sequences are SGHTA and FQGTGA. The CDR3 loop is CASSLTGATEVLDQHF. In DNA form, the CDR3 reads TGTGCCAGCAGCTTAACGGGGGCGACGGAGGTTTTGGATCAGCATTTT. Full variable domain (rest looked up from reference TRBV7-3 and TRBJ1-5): GAGVSQTPSNKVTEKGKYVELRCDPISGHTALYWYRQSLGQGPEFLIYFQGTGAADDSGLPNDRFFAVRPEGSVSTLKIQRTERGDSAVYLCASSLTGATEVLDQHFGDGTRLSIL.

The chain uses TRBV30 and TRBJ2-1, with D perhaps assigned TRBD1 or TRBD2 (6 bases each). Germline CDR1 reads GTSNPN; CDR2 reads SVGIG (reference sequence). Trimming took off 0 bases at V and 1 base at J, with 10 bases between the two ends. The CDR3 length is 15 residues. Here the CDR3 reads CAWSVTGASYNEQFF. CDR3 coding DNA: TGTGCCTGGAGTGTTACGGGGGCGTCCTACAATGAGCAGTTCTTC.

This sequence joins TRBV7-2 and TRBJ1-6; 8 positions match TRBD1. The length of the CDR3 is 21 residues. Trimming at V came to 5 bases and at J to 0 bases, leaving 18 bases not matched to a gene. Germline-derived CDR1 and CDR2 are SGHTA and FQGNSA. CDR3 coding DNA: TGTGCCAGCAGCCCTATGCAGGGGGCGGAGGGATTCAGCTCCTATAATTCACCCCTCCACTTT. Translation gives CASSPMQGAEGFSSYNSPLHF.

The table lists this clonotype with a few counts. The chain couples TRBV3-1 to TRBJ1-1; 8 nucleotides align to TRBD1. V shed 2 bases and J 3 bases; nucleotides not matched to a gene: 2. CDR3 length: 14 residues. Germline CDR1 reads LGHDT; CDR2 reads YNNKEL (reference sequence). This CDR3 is CASSQRDRYTEAFF. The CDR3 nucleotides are TGTGCCAGCAGCCAAAGGGACAGGTACACTGAAGCTTTCTTT.

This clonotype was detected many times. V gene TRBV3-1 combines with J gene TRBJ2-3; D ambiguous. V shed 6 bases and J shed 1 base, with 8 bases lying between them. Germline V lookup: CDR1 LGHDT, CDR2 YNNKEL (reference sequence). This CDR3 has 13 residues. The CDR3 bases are TGTGCCAGCAGGCCGAGCGGCACAGATACGCAGTATTTT. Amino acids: CASRPSGTDTQYF.

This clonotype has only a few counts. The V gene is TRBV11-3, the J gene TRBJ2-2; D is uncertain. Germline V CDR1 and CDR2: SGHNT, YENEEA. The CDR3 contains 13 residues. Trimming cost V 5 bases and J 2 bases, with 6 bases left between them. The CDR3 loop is CASSPLNTGELFF. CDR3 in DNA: TGTGCCAGCAGCCCCCTCAACACCGGGGAGCTGTTTTTT. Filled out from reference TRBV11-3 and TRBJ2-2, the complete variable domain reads EAGVVQSPRYKIIEKKQPVAFWCNPISGHNTLYWYLQNLGQGPELLIRYENEEAVDDSQLPKDRFSAERLKGVDSTLKIQPAELGDSAVYLCASSPLNTGELFFGEGSRLTVL.

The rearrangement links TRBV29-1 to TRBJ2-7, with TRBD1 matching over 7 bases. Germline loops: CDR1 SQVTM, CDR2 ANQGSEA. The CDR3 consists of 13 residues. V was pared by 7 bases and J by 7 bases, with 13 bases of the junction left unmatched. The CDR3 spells CSASRQGVGEQYF. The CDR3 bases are TGCAGCGCTTCCAGACAGGGCGTTGGAGAGCAGTACTTC.

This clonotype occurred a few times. The CDR3 region is CSARDVRTAYGYTF. CDR3 sequence (DNA): TGCAGTGCTAGAGATGTTCGCACGGCCTATGGCTACACCTTC. The gene calls are TRBV20-1 and TRBJ1-2; D is ambiguous. V lost 0 bases, J lost 4 bases, and 12 bases lay in between. Germline-derived CDR1 and CDR2 are DFQATT and SNEGSKA (reference sequence). This CDR3 has 14 amino acids.

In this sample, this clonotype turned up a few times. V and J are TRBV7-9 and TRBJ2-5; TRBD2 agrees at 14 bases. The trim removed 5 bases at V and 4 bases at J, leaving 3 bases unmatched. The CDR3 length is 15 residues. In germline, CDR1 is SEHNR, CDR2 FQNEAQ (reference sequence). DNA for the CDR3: TGTGCCAGCAGCCCCGGGACTAGCGGGGGAGAGACCCAGTACTTC. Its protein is CASSPGTSGGETQYF.

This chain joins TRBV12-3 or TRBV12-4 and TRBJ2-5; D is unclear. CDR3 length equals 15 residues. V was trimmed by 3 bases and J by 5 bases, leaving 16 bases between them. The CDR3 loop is CASSLVADGLETQYF. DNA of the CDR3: TGTGCCAGCAGTTTGGTGGCAGACGGGTTGGAGACCCAGTACTTC.

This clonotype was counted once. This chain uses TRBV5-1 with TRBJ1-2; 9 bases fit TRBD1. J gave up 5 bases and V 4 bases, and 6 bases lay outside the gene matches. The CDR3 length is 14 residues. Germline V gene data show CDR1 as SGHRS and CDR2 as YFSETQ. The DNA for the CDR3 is TGCGCCAGCAGCCCGGGGACAGGGACATATGGCTACACCTTC. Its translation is CASSPGTGTYGYTF. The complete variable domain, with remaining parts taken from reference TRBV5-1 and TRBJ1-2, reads KAGVTQTPRYLIKTRGQQVTLSCSPISGHRSVSWYQQTPGQGLQFLFEYFSETQRNKGNFPGRFSGRQFSNSRSEMNVSTLELGDSALYLCASSPGTGTYGYTFGSGTRLTVV.

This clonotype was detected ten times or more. The chain's CDR3 is CAWGGTMDEQFF. The DNA for the CDR3 is TGTGCCTGGGGAGGGACTATGGATGAGCAGTTCTTC. The rearrangement links TRBV30 to TRBJ2-1; 7 nucleotides match TRBD2. This CDR3 is built from 12 residues. Unmatched junction bases numbered 6, after V lost 5 bases and J lost 8 bases. The germline CDR1 and CDR2 sequences are GTSNPN and SVGIG (reference sequence).

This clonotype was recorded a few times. The CDR3 region has the DNA TGTGCCAGCAGTTCAACATCCCCTACTAGCGGACTACCCTACGAGCAGTACTTC. Translation: CASSSTSPTSGLPYEQYF. The V call is TRBV12-3 or TRBV12-4, the J call TRBJ2-7; 8 bases match TRBD2. CDR3 length: 18 amino acids. Germline trimming cut 4 bases from V and 2 bases from J; bases unmatched to any gene: 16.

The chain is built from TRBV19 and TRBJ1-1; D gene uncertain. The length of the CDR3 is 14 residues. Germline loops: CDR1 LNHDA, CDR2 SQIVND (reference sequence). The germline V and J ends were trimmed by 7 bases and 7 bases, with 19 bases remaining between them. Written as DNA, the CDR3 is TGTGCCAGTACCACCCCCGGAGTTGCGAGTGAAGCTTTCTTT. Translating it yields CASTTPGVASEAFF.

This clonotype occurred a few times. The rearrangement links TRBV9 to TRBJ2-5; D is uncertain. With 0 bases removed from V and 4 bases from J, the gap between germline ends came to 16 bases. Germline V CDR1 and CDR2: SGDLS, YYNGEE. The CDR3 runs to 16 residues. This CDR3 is CASSVGSARWGETQYF. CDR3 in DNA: TGTGCCAGCAGCGTAGGATCGGCCAGATGGGGAGAGACCCAGTACTTC. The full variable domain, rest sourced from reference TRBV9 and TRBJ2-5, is DSGVTQTPKHLITATGQRVTLRCSPRSGDLSVYWYQQSLDQGLQFLIQYYNGEERAKGNILERFSAQQFPDLHSELNLSSLELGDSALYFCASSVGSARWGETQYFGPGTRLLVL.

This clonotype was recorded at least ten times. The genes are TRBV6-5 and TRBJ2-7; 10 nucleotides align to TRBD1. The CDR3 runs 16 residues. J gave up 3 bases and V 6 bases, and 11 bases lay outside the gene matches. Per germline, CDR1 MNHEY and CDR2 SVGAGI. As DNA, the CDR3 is TGTGCCAGCAGCCGGGCCCCGGGACAGGGGCTCTACGAGCAGTACTTC. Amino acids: CASSRAPGQGLYEQYF.

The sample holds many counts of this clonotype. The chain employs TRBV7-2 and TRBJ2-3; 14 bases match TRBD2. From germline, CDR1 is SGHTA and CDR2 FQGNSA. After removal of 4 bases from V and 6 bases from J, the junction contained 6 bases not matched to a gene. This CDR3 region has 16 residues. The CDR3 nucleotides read TGTGCCAGCAGCTCGGGACTAGCGGGGGCCATCGATACGCAGTATTTT. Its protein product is CASSSGLAGAIDTQYF.

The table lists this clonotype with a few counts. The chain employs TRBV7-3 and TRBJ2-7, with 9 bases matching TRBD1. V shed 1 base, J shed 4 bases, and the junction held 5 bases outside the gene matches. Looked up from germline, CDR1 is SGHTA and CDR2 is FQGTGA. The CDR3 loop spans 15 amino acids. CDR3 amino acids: CASSLIWDREYEQYF. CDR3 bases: TGTGCCAGCAGCTTAATATGGGACAGGGAATACGAGCAGTACTTC.

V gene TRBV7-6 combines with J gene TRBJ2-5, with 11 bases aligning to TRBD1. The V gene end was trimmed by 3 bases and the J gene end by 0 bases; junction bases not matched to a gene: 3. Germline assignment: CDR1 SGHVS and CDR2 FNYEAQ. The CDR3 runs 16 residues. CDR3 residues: CASSLGQGVNQETQYF. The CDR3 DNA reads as TGTGCCAGCAGCTTGGGACAGGGGGTGAACCAAGAGACCCAGTACTTC.

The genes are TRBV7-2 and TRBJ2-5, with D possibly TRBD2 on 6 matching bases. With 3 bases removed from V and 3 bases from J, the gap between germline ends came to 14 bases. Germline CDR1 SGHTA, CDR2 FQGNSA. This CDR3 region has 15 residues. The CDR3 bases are TGTGCCAGCAGCTTCGGTCCCGGGAGAAAAGAGACCCAGTACTTC. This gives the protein CASSFGPGRKETQYF.

The CDR3 bases are TGTGCCAGCAGCCAAGATCCCGGGAGGGTAGGTGAGCAGTTCTTC. This translates into CASSQDPGRVGEQFF. The chain carries TRBV4-2 and TRBJ2-1; 8 bases align to TRBD2. The length of the CDR3 is 15 residues. V trimming: 0 bases; J trimming: 9 bases; junction bases outside the gene matches: 7. Germline V lookup: CDR1 LGHNA, CDR2 YNFKEQ.

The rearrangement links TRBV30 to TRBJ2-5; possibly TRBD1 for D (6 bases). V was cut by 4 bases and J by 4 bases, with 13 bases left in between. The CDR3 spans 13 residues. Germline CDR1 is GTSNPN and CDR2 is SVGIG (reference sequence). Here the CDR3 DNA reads TGTGCCTGGAATTCACAGGGTGGAGAGACCCAGTACTTC. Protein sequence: CAWNSQGGETQYF.